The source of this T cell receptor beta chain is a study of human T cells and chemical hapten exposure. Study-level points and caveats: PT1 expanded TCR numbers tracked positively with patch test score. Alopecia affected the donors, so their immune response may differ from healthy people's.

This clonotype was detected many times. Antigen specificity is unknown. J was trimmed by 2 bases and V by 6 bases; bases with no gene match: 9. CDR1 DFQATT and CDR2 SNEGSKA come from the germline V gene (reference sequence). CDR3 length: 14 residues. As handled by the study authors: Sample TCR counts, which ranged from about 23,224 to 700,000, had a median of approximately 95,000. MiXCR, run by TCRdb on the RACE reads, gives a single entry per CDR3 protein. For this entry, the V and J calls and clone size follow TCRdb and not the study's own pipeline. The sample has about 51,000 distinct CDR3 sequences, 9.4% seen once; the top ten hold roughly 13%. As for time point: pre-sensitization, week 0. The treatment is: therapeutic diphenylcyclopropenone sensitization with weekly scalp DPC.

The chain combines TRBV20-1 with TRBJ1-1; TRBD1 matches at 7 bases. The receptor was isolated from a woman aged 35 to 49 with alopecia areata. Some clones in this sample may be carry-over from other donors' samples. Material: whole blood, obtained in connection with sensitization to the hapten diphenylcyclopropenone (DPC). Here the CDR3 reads CSALGTEGNTEAFF. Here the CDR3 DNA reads TGCAGTGCCTTAGGGACAGAGGGTAACACTGAAGCTTTCTTT.